This TCR beta chain was recorded in a study of PD-L1 blockade in urothelial cancer. V was pared by 6 bases and J by 0 bases, with 12 bases of the junction left unmatched. The CDR3 totals 18 residues. Per germline, CDR1 MDHEN and CDR2 SYDVKM. Urothelial carcinoma in patients was locally advanced or metastatic. Some clones are missing from TCRdb's copy, which holds only in-frame ones; the method was immunoSEQ multiplex PCR. The sample lists about 69,000 clones, less than 90% occurring once. The origin of this receptor is a man aged 55 to 70 with urothelial cancer. V and J are TRBV28 and TRBJ1-5; 9 nucleotides line up with TRBD1. Specimen: PBMCs, collected around atezolizumab (anti-PD-L1) treatment. The CDR3 region is CASRPTGGTLYSNQPQHF. In DNA form, the CDR3 reads TGTGCCAGCAGACCCACAGGGGGCACGCTTTATAGCAATCAGCCCCAGCATTTT.